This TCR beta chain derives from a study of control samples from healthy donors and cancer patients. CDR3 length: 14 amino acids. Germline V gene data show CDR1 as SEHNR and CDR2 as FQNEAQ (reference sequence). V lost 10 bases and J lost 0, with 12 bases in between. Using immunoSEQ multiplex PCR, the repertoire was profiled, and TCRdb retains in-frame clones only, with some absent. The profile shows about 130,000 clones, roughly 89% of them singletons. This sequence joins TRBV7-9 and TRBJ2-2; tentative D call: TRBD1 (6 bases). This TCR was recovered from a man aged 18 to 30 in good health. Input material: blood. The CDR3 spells CATEQGSNTGELFF. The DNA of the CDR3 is TGTGCCACCGAACAGGGATCGAACACCGGGGAGCTGTTTTTT.